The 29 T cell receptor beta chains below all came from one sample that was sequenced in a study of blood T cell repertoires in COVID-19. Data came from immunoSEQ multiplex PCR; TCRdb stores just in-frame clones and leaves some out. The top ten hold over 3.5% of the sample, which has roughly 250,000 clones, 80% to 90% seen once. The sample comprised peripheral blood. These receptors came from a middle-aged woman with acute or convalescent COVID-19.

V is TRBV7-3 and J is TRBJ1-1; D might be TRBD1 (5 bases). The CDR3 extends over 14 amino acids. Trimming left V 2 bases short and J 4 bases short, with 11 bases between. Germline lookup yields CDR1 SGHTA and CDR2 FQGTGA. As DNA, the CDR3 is TGTGCCAGCAGCTTACAGGGTTTGGGCACTGAAGCTTTCTTT. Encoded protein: CASSLQGLGTEAFF.

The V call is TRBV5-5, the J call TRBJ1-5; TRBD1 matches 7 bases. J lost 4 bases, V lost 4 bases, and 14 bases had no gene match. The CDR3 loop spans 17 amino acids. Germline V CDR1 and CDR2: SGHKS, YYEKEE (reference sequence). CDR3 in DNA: TGTGCCAGCAGCCAAGACAGGGTAGTCCCCTTGAATCAGCCCCAGCATTTT. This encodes CASSQDRVVPLNQPQHF.

The CDR3: CAWEMGGASANTEAFF. For the CDR3, the DNA is TGTGCCTGGGAGATGGGAGGGGCCTCCGCGAACACTGAAGCTTTCTTT. The chain links TRBV30 to TRBJ1-1; a possible D gene is TRBD1 (5 bases). The germline V gene encodes CDR1 GTSNPN and CDR2 SVGIG (reference sequence). This CDR3 region has 16 residues. V was shortened by 5 bases and J by 1 base, with 20 bases between the two germline ends. The whole variable domain, remainder taken from reference TRBV30 and TRBJ1-1, is SQTIHQWPATLVQPVGSPLSLECTVEGTSNPNLYWYRQAAGRGLQLLFYSVGIGQISSEVPQNLSASRPQDRQFILSSKKLLLSDSGFYLCAWEMGGASANTEAFFGQGTRLTVV.

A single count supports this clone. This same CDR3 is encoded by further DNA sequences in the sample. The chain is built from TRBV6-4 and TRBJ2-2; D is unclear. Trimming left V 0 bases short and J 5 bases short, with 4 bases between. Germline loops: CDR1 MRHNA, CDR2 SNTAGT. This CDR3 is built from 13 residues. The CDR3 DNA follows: TGTGCCAGCAGTGACTCTGAGACCGGGGAGCTGTTTTTT. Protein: CASSDSETGELFF.

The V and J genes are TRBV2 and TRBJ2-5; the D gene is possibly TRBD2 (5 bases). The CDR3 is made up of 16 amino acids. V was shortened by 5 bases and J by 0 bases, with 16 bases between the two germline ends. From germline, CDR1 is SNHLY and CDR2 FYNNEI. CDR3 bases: TGTGCCAGCAGTATCCCTTACGGGGTGTACCAAGAGACCCAGTACTTC. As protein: CASSIPYGVYQETQYF.

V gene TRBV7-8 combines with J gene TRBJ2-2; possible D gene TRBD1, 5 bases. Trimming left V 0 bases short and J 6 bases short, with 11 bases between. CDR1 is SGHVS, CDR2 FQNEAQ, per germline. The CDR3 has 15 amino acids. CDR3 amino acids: CASSLALRASGELFF. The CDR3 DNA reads TGTGCCAGCAGCTTAGCCCTCAGGGCTTCCGGGGAGCTGTTTTTT.

The CDR3 sequence is CASSPQSNQPQHF. In DNA form, the CDR3 reads TGTGCCAGCAGCCCCCAGAGCAATCAGCCCCAGCATTTT. This chain uses TRBV7-8 with TRBJ1-5; D remains ambiguous. The CDR3 contains 13 residues. Germline CDR1 SGHVS, CDR2 FQNEAQ. With 5 bases removed from V and 1 base from J, the gap between germline ends came to 6 bases. Complete variable domain (other parts from reference TRBV7-8 and TRBJ1-5): GAGVSQSPRYKVAKRGQDVALRCDPISGHVSLFWYQQALGQGPEFLTYFQNEAQLDKSGLPSDRFFAERPEGSVSTLKIQRTQQEDSAVYLCASSPQSNQPQHFGDGTRLSIL.

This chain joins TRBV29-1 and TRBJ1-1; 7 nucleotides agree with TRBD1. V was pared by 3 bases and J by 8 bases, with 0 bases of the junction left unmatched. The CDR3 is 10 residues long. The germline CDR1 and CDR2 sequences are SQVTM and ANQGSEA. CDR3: CSVETGEAFF. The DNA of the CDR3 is TGCAGCGTTGAGACAGGGGAAGCTTTCTTT.

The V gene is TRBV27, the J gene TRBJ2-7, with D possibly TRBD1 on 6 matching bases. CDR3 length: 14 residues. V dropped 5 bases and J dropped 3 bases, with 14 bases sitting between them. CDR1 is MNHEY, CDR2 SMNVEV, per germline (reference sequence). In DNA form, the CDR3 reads TGTGCCAGCAGTACCTCAGGGGTCCTCTACGAGCAGTACGTC. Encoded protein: CASSTSGVLYEQYV.

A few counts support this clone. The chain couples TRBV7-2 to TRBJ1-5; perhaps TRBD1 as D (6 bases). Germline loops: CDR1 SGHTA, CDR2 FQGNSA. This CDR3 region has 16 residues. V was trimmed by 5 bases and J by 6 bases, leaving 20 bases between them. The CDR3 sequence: CASSTTTGSQGQPQHF. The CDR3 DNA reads TGTGCCAGCAGCACCACTACAGGGTCTCAGGGTCAGCCCCAGCATTTT.

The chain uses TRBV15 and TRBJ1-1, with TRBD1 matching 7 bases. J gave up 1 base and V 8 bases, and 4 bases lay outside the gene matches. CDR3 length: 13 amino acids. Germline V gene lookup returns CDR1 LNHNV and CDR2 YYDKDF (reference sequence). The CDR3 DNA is TGTGCCACCCGACAGGGTCCGAACACTGAAGCTTTCTTT. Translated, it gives CATRQGPNTEAFF.

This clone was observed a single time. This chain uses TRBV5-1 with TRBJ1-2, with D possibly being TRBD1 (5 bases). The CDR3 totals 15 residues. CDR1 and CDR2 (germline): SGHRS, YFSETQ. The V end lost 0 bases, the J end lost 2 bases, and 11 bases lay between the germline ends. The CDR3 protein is CASSLDIAGNYGYTF. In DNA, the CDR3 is TGCGCCAGCAGCTTGGATATTGCAGGGAACTATGGCTACACCTTC.

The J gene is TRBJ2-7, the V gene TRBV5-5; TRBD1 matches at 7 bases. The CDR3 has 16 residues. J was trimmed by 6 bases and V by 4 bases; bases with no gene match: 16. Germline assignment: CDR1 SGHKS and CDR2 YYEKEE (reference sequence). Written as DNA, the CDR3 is TGTGCCAGCAGCGGACCCCGGGACAGCGCCTTTGGCGAGCAGTACGTC. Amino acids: CASSGPRDSAFGEQYV.

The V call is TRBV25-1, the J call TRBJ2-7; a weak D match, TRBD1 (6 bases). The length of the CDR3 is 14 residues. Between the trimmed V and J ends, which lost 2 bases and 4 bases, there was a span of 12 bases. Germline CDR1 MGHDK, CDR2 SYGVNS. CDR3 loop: CASSELGAQYEQYV. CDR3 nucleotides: TGTGCCAGCAGTGAACTGGGGGCGCAGTACGAGCAGTACGTC.

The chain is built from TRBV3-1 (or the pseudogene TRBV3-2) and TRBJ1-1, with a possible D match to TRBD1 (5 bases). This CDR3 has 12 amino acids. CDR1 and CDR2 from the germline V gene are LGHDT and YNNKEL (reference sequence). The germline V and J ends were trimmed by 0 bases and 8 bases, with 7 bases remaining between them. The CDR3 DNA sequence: TGTGCCAGCAGCCAAGAACAGGTAGAAGCTTTCTTT. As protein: CASSQEQVEAFF.

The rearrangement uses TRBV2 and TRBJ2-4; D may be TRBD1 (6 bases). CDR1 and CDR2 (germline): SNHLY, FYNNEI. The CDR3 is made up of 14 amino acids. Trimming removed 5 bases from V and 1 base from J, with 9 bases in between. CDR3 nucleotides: TGTGCCAGCAGTCTTGACAGGGCCAAAAACATTCAGTACTTC. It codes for CASSLDRAKNIQYF.

The CDR3 DNA reads as TGTGCCAGCAGCCGATCGGGACTAGCGGGGGGCGGGAGGTATACGCAGTATTTT. This encodes CASSRSGLAGGGRYTQYF. V and J are TRBV3-1 (or the pseudogene TRBV3-2) and TRBJ2-3; 15 bases agree with TRBD2. Trimming removed 4 bases from V and 7 bases from J; junction bases left unmatched: 12. There are 18 residues in the CDR3. Germline V CDR1 and CDR2: LGHDT, YNNKEL (reference sequence).

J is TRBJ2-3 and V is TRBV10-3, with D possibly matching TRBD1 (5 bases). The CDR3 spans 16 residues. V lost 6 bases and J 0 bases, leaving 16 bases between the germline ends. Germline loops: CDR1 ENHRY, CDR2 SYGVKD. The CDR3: CAISPKGSPSTDTQYF. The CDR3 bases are TGTGCCATCAGCCCTAAGGGGTCTCCTAGCACAGATACGCAGTATTTT.

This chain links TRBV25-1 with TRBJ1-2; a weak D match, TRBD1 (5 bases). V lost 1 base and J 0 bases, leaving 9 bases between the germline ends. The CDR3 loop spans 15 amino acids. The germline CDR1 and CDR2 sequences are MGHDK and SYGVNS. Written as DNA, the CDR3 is TGTGCCAGCAGTGAATTTGGAGGGGCTAACTATGGCTACACCTTC. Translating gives CASSEFGGANYGYTF.

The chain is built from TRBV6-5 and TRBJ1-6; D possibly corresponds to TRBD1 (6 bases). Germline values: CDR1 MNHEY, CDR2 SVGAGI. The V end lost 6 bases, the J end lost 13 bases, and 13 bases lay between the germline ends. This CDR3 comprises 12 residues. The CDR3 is CASRSPQGPLHF. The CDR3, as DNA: TGTGCCAGCAGGTCCCCCCAGGGGCCCCTCCACTTT.

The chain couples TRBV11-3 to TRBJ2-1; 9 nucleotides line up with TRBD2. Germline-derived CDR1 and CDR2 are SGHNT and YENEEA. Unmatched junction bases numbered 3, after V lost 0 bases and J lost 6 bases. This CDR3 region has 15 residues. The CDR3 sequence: CASSLEGGGANEQFF. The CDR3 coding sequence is TGTGCCAGCAGCTTAGAAGGCGGGGGGGCCAATGAGCAGTTCTTC.

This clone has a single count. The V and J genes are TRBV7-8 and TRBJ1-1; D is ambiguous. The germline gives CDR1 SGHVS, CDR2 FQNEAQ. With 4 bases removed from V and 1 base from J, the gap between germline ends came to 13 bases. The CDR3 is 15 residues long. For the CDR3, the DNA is TGTGCCAGCAGCTCCTCGGGAGGAGGGAACACTGAAGCTTTCTTT. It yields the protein CASSSSGGGNTEAFF.

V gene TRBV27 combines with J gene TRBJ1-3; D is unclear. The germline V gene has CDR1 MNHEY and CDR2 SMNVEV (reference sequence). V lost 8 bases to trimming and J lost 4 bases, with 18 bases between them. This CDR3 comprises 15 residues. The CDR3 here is CASSKITRVGNTIYF. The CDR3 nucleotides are TGTGCCAGCTCCAAGATAACGAGGGTCGGAAACACCATATATTTT.

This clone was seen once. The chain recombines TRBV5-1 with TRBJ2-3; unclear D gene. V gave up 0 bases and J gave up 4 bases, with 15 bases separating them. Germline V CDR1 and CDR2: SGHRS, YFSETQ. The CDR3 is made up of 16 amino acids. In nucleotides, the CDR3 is TGCGCCAGCAGCTTGGTGGTTACCACTATCTCAGATACGCAGTATTTT. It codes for CASSLVVTTISDTQYF.

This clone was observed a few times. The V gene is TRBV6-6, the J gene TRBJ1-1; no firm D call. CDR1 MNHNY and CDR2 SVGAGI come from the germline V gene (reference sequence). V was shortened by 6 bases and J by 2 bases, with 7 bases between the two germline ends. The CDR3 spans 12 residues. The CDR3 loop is CASRSTNTEAFF. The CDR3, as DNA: TGTGCCAGCAGGTCAACTAACACTGAAGCTTTCTTT.

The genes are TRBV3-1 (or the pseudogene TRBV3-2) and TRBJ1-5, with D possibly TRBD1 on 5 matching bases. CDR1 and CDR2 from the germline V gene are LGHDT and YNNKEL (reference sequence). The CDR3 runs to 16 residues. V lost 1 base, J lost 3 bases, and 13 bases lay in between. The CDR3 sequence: CASSQAGTTPNQPQHF. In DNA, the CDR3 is TGTGCCAGCAGCCAAGCCGGGACTACCCCCAATCAGCCCCAGCATTTT.

CDR3 in DNA: TGTGCCAGCAGTTTTGGGGGGGAAACTGAAGCTTTCTTT. Protein: CASSFGGETEAFF. The chain employs TRBV27 and TRBJ1-1; a weak D match, TRBD1 (5 bases). Germline CDR1 reads MNHEY; CDR2 reads SMNVEV (reference sequence). The CDR3 is made up of 13 amino acids. V lost 3 bases and J lost 5, with 10 bases in between.

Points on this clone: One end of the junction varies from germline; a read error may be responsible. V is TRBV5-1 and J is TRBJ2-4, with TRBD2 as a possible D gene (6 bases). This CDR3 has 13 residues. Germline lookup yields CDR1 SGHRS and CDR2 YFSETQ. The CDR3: CASSLARDSSPCF. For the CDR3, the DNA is TGCGCCAGCAGCTTGGCCCGGGACTCCTCACCATGCTTC.

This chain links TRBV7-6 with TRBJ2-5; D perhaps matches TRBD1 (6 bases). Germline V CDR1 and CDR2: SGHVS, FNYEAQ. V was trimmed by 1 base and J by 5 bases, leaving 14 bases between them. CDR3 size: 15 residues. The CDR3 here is CASSLVGQGTETQYF. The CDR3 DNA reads TGTGCCAGCAGCTTAGTTGGGCAGGGGACGGAGACCCAGTACTTC.